These 21 T cell receptor beta chains came from one sample sequenced in a study of OX40 agonist ivuxolimab in advanced cancers. Some clones are missing from TCRdb's copy, which holds only in-frame ones; the method was immunoSEQ multiplex PCR. Here the sample spans about 45,000 clones, roughly 90% being singletons. Sequences were derived from CD4+ or CD8+ T cells sorted from blood, sampled in a trial of the OX40 agonist ivuxolimab. The receptors derive from an adult with an advanced solid tumor such as melanoma, head and neck, liver or kidney cancer.

J is TRBJ2-7 and V is TRBV9; 7 positions agree with TRBD1. Germline values: CDR1 SGDLS, CDR2 YYNGEE. CDR3 length equals 15 residues. The V segment lost 4 bases and the J segment 6 bases; nucleotides outside the gene matches: 13. CDR3 coding DNA: TGTGCCAGCAGCTCAACGACAGGGACCAGGGGCGAGCAGTACTTC. Amino acid sequence: CASSSTTGTRGEQYF.

This chain links TRBV7-9 with TRBJ2-3, with no clear D. This CDR3 contains 15 residues. V shed 5 bases and J shed 2 bases, with 14 bases lying between them. Germline-derived CDR1 and CDR2 are SEHNR and FQNEAQ (reference sequence). CDR3 nucleotides: TGTGCCAGCAGCCTTGGACCCGCGAACACAGATACGCAGTATTTT. It specifies CASSLGPANTDTQYF. The full variable domain, with the rest looked up from reference TRBV7-9 and TRBJ2-3, is DTGVSQNPRHKITKRGQNVTFRCDPISEHNRLYWYRQTLGQGPEFLTYFQNEAQLEKSRLLSDRFSAERPKGSFSTLEIQRTEQGDSAMYLCASSLGPANTDTQYFGPGTRLTVL.

The rearrangement links TRBV6-5 to TRBJ2-3, with 8 nucleotides matching TRBD2. Germline loops: CDR1 MNHEY, CDR2 SVGAGI. The CDR3 consists of 15 residues. With 2 bases clipped from V and 0 bases from J, the junction kept 1 base outside the gene matches. This CDR3 reads CASSYTGGSTDTQYF. The CDR3 bases are TGTGCCAGCAGTTACACGGGGGGGAGCACAGATACGCAGTATTTT.

The V and J genes are TRBV19 and TRBJ2-7; D is perhaps TRBD1 (5 bases). This CDR3 is 14 amino acids long. Germline V gives CDR1 LNHDA, CDR2 SQIVND (reference sequence). Trimming took 5 bases from V and 2 from J, leaving 13 bases between them. The CDR3 region is CASSWAGQPYEQYF. As DNA, the CDR3 is TGTGCCAGTAGTTGGGCAGGGCAGCCCTACGAGCAGTACTTC.

V and J are TRBV11-1 and TRBJ1-1; a possible D gene is TRBD1 (5 bases). The CDR3 has 16 residues. The ends were cut back, 3 bases at V and 0 bases at J, with 14 bases in the middle. Germline V gives CDR1 SGHAT, CDR2 FQDESV (reference sequence). In DNA, the CDR3 is TGTGCCAGCAGCTTGGTCGCTTGGGGGGTGAACACTGAAGCTTTCTTT. It encodes CASSLVAWGVNTEAFF.

The V call is TRBV28, the J call TRBJ1-4, with unresolved D. With 6 bases removed from V and 3 bases from J, the gap between germline ends came to 14 bases. Germline values: CDR1 MDHEN, CDR2 SYDVKM. There are 15 residues in the CDR3. The CDR3 region has the DNA TGTGCCAGCAGCGACGGTGGGCAGCCTAATGAAAAACTGTTTTTT. Translation gives CASSDGGQPNEKLFF.

Only one count was recorded for this clone. The chain combines TRBV4-2 with TRBJ1-2; D possibly corresponds to TRBD1 (6 bases). There are 17 residues in the CDR3. V shed 3 bases and J shed 4 bases, with 21 bases lying between them. CDR1 and CDR2 from the germline V gene are LGHNA and YNFKEQ. The CDR3 loop is CASSQRAQRTAFYGYTF. Written as DNA, the CDR3 is TGTGCCAGCAGCCAGAGGGCTCAGCGGACAGCGTTCTATGGCTACACCTTC.

This clone occurred a few times. This chain joins TRBV28 and TRBJ2-2; a possible D gene is TRBD1 (5 bases). The germline V gene encodes CDR1 MDHEN and CDR2 SYDVKM. There are 16 residues in the CDR3. Trimming took off 8 bases at V and 0 bases at J, with 16 bases between the two ends. The CDR3 DNA is TGTGCCAGCCTATCTCCGGACACTACGAACACCGGGGAGCTGTTTTTT. Its protein product is CASLSPDTTNTGELFF.

This clone was seen only a few times. This chain uses TRBV28 with TRBJ1-1; D gene uncertain. Germline V gene lookup returns CDR1 MDHEN and CDR2 SYDVKM. This CDR3 contains 11 residues. The V and J ends lost 6 bases and 7 bases respectively, with 9 bases between them. The chain's CDR3 is CASRTSDEAFF. For the CDR3, the DNA is TGTGCCAGCAGGACCTCAGATGAAGCTTTCTTT. The full variable domain, its missing parts supplied by reference TRBV28 and TRBJ1-1, is DVKVTQSSRYLVKRTGEKVFLECVQDMDHENMFWYRQDPGLGLRLIYFSYDVKMKEKGDIPEGYSVSREKKERFSLILESASTNQTSMYLCASRTSDEAFFGQGTRLTVV.

This chain links TRBV4-1 with TRBJ1-2, with D unclear. Germline CDR1 is MGHRA and CDR2 is YSYEKL. The ends were cut back, 1 base at V and 4 bases at J, with 13 bases in the middle. The CDR3 contains 15 residues. The CDR3 DNA reads TGCGCCAGCAGCCAAGTAACTACCGGAGGCTATGGCTACACCTTC. This sequence encodes CASSQVTTGGYGYTF.

This chain uses TRBV2 with TRBJ1-3; D call uncertain. The CDR3 extends over 12 amino acids. Trimming shortened V by 3 bases and J by 8 bases, and 8 bases separated the two germline ends. CDR1 is SNHLY, CDR2 FYNNEI, per germline. The CDR3 DNA sequence: TGTGCCAGCAGTGATCCCGTTGACACCATATATTTT. The encoded protein is CASSDPVDTIYF.

This rearrangement joins TRBV27 to TRBJ2-1; D possibly corresponds to TRBD2 (6 bases). CDR1 MNHEY and CDR2 SMNVEV come from the germline V gene (reference sequence). Trimming pared 6 bases from V and 8 bases from J, leaving 20 bases between. The CDR3 extends over 15 amino acids. The CDR3 DNA reads TGTGCCAGCAGCCCGGAGGGACCTACTAGAGATGAGCAGTTCTTC. Translation gives CASSPEGPTRDEQFF.

The V call is TRBV27, the J call TRBJ2-1; maybe TRBD2 (5 bases). There are 15 residues in the CDR3. Germline V gene sequence: CDR1 MNHEY, CDR2 SMNVEV (reference sequence). V was shortened by 3 bases and J by 2 bases, with 11 bases between the two germline ends. The CDR3 is CASSFVGETYNEQFF. The CDR3 bases are TGTGCCAGCAGTTTTGTGGGAGAGACCTACAATGAGCAGTTCTTC.

The chain recombines TRBV5-4 with TRBJ2-3; 10 nucleotides match TRBD1. The V gene end was trimmed by 5 bases and the J gene end by 3 bases; junction bases not matched to a gene: 9. Germline V lookup: CDR1 SGHNT, CDR2 YYREEE (reference sequence). This CDR3 has 16 amino acids. DNA for the CDR3: TGTGCCAGCAGTTTCCGACCGGGACAGGGGACAGATACGCAGTATTTT. Translating gives CASSFRPGQGTDTQYF.

The rearrangement links TRBV27 to TRBJ1-2; D possibly corresponds to TRBD1 (5 bases). Trimming took off 0 bases at V and 3 bases at J, with 17 bases between the two ends. CDR1 MNHEY and CDR2 SMNVEV come from the germline V gene (reference sequence). The CDR3 loop spans 17 amino acids. The CDR3 sequence: CASSLSRGATSYYGYTF. The CDR3 DNA reads as TGTGCCAGCAGTTTATCGAGGGGTGCCACATCGTACTATGGCTACACCTTC.

The chain recombines TRBV11-2 with TRBJ2-7; D may be TRBD1 or TRBD2 (5 bases each). Between the trimmed V and J ends, which lost 7 bases and 3 bases, there was a span of 13 bases. Per the germline V gene, CDR1 is SGHAT and CDR2 is FQNNGV. There are 13 residues in the CDR3. As DNA, the CDR3 is TGTGCCAGCACCCTCGGGGCCAGCTACGAGCAGTACTTC. Translation gives CASTLGASYEQYF.

The rearrangement uses TRBV6-1 and TRBJ1-2; TRBD1 matches 10 bases. V trimming: 2 bases; J trimming: 3 bases; junction bases outside the gene matches: 3. The CDR3 runs 15 residues. Germline V gene lookup returns CDR1 MNHNS and CDR2 SASEGT. Here the CDR3 reads CASSEPGQGHYGYTF. In DNA, the CDR3 is TGTGCCAGCAGTGAACCGGGACAGGGGCACTATGGCTACACCTTC.

The genes are TRBV4-1 and TRBJ2-4; TRBD2 is a possible D gene (7 bases). V dropped 1 base and J dropped 3 bases, with 13 bases sitting between them. Germline-derived CDR1 and CDR2 are MGHRA and YSYEKL. This CDR3 contains 16 residues. This CDR3 is CASSQAREDSKNIQYF. The CDR3 nucleotides are TGCGCCAGCAGCCAAGCCCGGGAGGACAGCAAAAACATTCAGTACTTC.

The chain joins TRBV2 to TRBJ2-1; D not resolved. CDR3 length: 13 residues. The germline CDR1 and CDR2 sequences are SNHLY and FYNNEI. The V end lost 6 bases, the J end lost 7 bases, and 13 bases lay between the germline ends. CDR3 loop: CASREISTNEQFF. DNA of the CDR3: TGTGCCAGCAGGGAAATCAGCACTAATGAGCAGTTCTTC.

CDR3 sequence: CASSDRLPGELFF. The DNA for the CDR3 is TGTGCCAGCAGTGACAGACTTCCCGGGGAGCTGTTTTTT. The chain links TRBV6-4 to TRBJ2-2; D call uncertain. The germline gives CDR1 MRHNA, CDR2 SNTAGT. CDR3 length equals 13 residues. V lost 2 bases to trimming and J lost 6 bases, with 7 bases between them.

V gene TRBV7-6 combines with J gene TRBJ2-5; D not certain. The CDR3 runs 12 residues. The germline gives CDR1 SGHVS, CDR2 FNYEAQ. V dropped 2 bases and J dropped 4 bases, with 5 bases sitting between them. The CDR3 DNA follows: TGTGCCAGCAGCTTATATCGAGAGACCCAGTACTTC. Protein sequence: CASSLYRETQYF.